The 23 T cell receptor beta chains below were found in one sample sequenced in a study of blood T cell repertoires in COVID-19. Profiled with immunoSEQ multiplex PCR; TCRdb holds only in-frame clones, not every one. The sample carries approximately 130,000 clones, approximately 87% recorded once. The specimen sequenced was peripheral blood. The receptor set was obtained from a man aged 50 or older with active COVID-19.

The chain uses TRBV9 and TRBJ1-6; D is ambiguous. Germline V gene sequence: CDR1 SGDLS, CDR2 YYNGEE. The ends were cut back, 0 bases at V and 10 bases at J, with 8 bases in the middle. The CDR3 is 13 residues long. The CDR3 DNA is TGTGCCAGCAGCGTAGACAACGTATCACCCCTCCACTTT. It is translated as CASSVDNVSPLHF.

The chain recombines TRBV7-9 with TRBJ1-2; D call uncertain. Per germline, CDR1 SEHNR and CDR2 FQNEAQ (reference sequence). The CDR3 consists of 15 residues. V lost 4 bases, J lost 0 bases, and 12 bases lay in between. The CDR3 loop reads CASSSYSGTNYGYTF. In nucleotides, the CDR3 is TGTGCCAGCAGCTCTTACTCCGGGACTAACTATGGCTACACCTTC.

J is TRBJ2-5 and V is TRBV12-2; the DNA was not compared with TRBD2, the D call given in the table. TRBV12-2 is noted as a pseudogene. The CDR3 runs 17 residues. The CDR3 nucleotides read TGTGCAAGTCGCTCGGGACTAGCGGGGGGACTCCAAGAGACCCAGTACTTC. Amino acid sequence: CASRSGLAGGLQETQYF.

This clone was seen once. The chain has TRBV5-4 and TRBJ1-2; a weak D match, TRBD1 (6 bases). The germline V and J ends were trimmed by 10 bases and 7 bases, with 23 bases remaining between them. Germline CDR1 SGHNT, CDR2 YYREEE (reference sequence). The CDR3 has 14 amino acids. The CDR3: CACVGTGIHSGYTF. CDR3 bases: TGTGCCTGCGTTGGTACAGGGATCCATTCTGGCTACACCTTC.

The chain recombines TRBV6-2 or TRBV6-3 with TRBJ2-1, with TRBD2 identical over 16 bases. V lost 1 base and J lost 6; bases outside the gene matches: 6. The CDR3 is 18 amino acids. Germline V gene sequence: CDR1 MNHEY, CDR2 SVGEGT. CDR3 DNA: TGTGCCAGCAGTTACTGGGGACTAGCGGGGGGGCAAGGCAATGAGCAGTTCTTC. It translates to CASSYWGLAGGQGNEQFF.

The V and J genes are TRBV2 and TRBJ2-7; D not certain. Trimming removed 6 bases from V and 6 bases from J, with 12 bases in between. Germline V gene lookup returns CDR1 SNHLY and CDR2 FYNNEI. The CDR3 contains 12 residues. The CDR3 nucleotides read TGTGCCAGCAGGGTAGGAGCCAGCGAGCAGTACTTC. Translated, it gives CASRVGASEQYF.

This chain joins TRBV5-8 and TRBJ2-1; TRBD2 is a possible D gene (7 bases). The CDR3 has 16 amino acids. Per germline, CDR1 SGHTS and CDR2 YDEGEE. V lost 4 bases to trimming and J lost 8 bases, with 22 bases between them. This CDR3 is CASSPLGGRHRDEQFF. CDR3 bases: TGTGCCAGCAGCCCCCTCGGGGGGCGGCACAGGGATGAGCAGTTCTTC.

The chain recombines TRBV7-9 with TRBJ2-4; D might be TRBD1 (5 bases). The germline V and J ends were trimmed by 1 base and 0 bases, with 10 bases remaining between them. CDR3 length: 16 amino acids. Germline V gene data show CDR1 as SEHNR and CDR2 as FQNEAQ (reference sequence). The CDR3 sequence is CASSLEQVLAKNIQYF. Written as DNA, the CDR3 is TGTGCCAGCAGCTTAGAACAGGTCCTAGCCAAAAACATTCAGTACTTC.

The V gene is TRBV6-6, the J gene TRBJ1-1; D is possibly TRBD1 (5 bases). The germline V and J ends were trimmed by 2 bases and 1 base, with 8 bases remaining between them. Germline V gene data show CDR1 as MNHNY and CDR2 as SVGAGI (reference sequence). The CDR3 extends over 14 amino acids. This CDR3 reads CASSYGTGNTEAFF. CDR3 coding DNA: TGTGCCAGCAGTTACGGCACAGGGAACACTGAAGCTTTCTTT.

The J gene is TRBJ2-5, the V gene TRBV24-1; 12 bases align to TRBD2. V gave up 5 bases and J gave up 4 bases; unmatched junction bases: 10. CDR1 and CDR2 (germline): KGHDR, SFDVKD. CDR3 length: 17 residues. CDR3 in amino acids: CATSGPTSGGGGETQYF. CDR3 DNA: TGTGCCACCAGTGGTCCGACTAGCGGGGGTGGTGGAGAGACCCAGTACTTC.

J is TRBJ2-7 and V is TRBV9, with D possibly TRBD2 on 6 matching bases. Germline V gene lookup returns CDR1 SGDLS and CDR2 YYNGEE. V lost 3 bases and J lost 4, with 14 bases in between. This CDR3 is built from 14 residues. CDR3 loop: CASSAGLPPYEQYF. CDR3 in DNA: TGTGCCAGCAGCGCCGGACTACCCCCATACGAGCAGTACTTC.

The chain uses TRBV18 and TRBJ1-2; 11 bases align to TRBD1. The CDR3 is 15 residues long. Germline lookup yields CDR1 KGHSH and CDR2 LQKENI. The junction had 6 bases not matched to a gene; V was cut back by 6 bases and J by 3 bases. CDR3 residues: CASSRTGGEDYGYTF. The CDR3 region has the DNA TGTGCCAGCTCTCGGACAGGGGGCGAAGACTATGGCTACACCTTC.

CDR3: CATSQDLGDYGYTF. The CDR3 bases are TGTGCCACCAGCCAAGACCTTGGAGACTATGGCTACACCTTC. The genes are TRBV15 and TRBJ1-2, with unresolved D. Trimming shortened V by 5 bases and J by 3 bases, and 13 bases separated the two germline ends. The CDR3 runs to 14 residues. Germline V gene sequence: CDR1 LNHNV, CDR2 YYDKDF (reference sequence).

The rearrangement links TRBV7-2 to TRBJ1-3, with D possibly being TRBD1 (5 bases). Germline CDR1 SGHTA, CDR2 FQGNSA. V shed 0 bases and J shed 0 bases, with 21 bases lying between them. The CDR3 runs to 20 residues. The CDR3 nucleotides read TGTGCCAGCAGCTTAGCGCTGGTCAGGGCCTCATTAAGCTCTGGAAACACCATATATTTT. Its translation is CASSLALVRASLSSGNTIYF. Filled out from reference TRBV7-2 and TRBJ1-3, the complete variable domain reads GAGVSQSPSNKVTEKGKDVELRCDPISGHTALYWYRQSLGQGLEFLIYFQGNSAPDKSGLPSDRFSAERTGGSVSTLTIQRTQQEDSAVYLCASSLALVRASLSSGNTIYFGEGSWLTVV.

The rearrangement uses TRBV2 and TRBJ1-6, with 7 bases identical to TRBD1. The V segment lost 6 bases and the J segment 7 bases; nucleotides outside the gene matches: 6. Germline V gene sequence: CDR1 SNHLY, CDR2 FYNNEI. The length of the CDR3 is 14 residues. The CDR3 sequence: CASSAQGRNSPLHF. As DNA, the CDR3 is TGTGCCAGCAGCGCACAGGGGAGGAATTCACCCCTCCACTTT.

The J gene is TRBJ2-7, the V gene TRBV9, with D maybe TRBD1 (5 bases). Germline CDR1 and CDR2: SGDLS and YYNGEE. Trimming stripped 3 bases from V and 7 bases from J, with 14 bases between. This CDR3 region has 13 residues. CDR3 region: CASSAFWAGEQYF. CDR3 sequence (DNA): TGTGCCAGCAGCGCGTTCTGGGCAGGGGAGCAGTACTTC.

The chain links TRBV9 to TRBJ1-1; no firm D call. The CDR3 is 16 residues long. The V end was cut by 0 bases, the J end by 0 bases, with 12 bases between. CDR1 and CDR2 (germline): SGDLS, YYNGEE. Here the CDR3 DNA reads TGTGCCAGCAGCGTAGGAGGGCCTGGGATGAACACTGAAGCTTTCTTT. Protein sequence: CASSVGGPGMNTEAFF.

This chain joins TRBV6-6 and TRBJ1-1; the D gene is possibly TRBD1 (6 bases). The CDR3 consists of 16 residues. The germline V and J ends were trimmed by 7 bases and 1 base, with 19 bases remaining between them. Germline V gene lookup returns CDR1 MNHNY and CDR2 SVGAGI (reference sequence). The DNA of the CDR3 is TGTGCCAGCATATTCGAGGGGGAGAATACGAACACTGAAGCTTTCTTT. It translates to CASIFEGENTNTEAFF.

V is TRBV7-2 and J is TRBJ2-2; the D gene is possibly TRBD1 (5 bases). CDR3 length equals 15 residues. The V and J ends lost 4 bases and 2 bases respectively, with 11 bases between them. Germline CDR1 and CDR2: SGHTA and FQGNSA. The CDR3 reads CASSSGATNTGELFF. CDR3 nucleotides: TGTGCCAGCAGCTCTGGGGCTACAAACACCGGGGAGCTGTTTTTT.

This chain connects TRBV7-2 to TRBJ2-1; 10 nucleotides align to TRBD2. J gave up 5 bases and V 3 bases, and 4 bases lay outside the gene matches. This CDR3 has 15 residues. Germline CDR1 is SGHTA and CDR2 is FQGNSA. CDR3 loop: CASSFTSGIDNEQFF. CDR3 nucleotide sequence: TGTGCCAGCAGCTTCACTAGCGGGATCGACAATGAGCAGTTCTTC.

This clone was observed many times. V gene TRBV9 combines with J gene TRBJ1-1; D gene uncertain. The ends were cut back, 4 bases at V and 7 bases at J, with 14 bases in the middle. There are 13 residues in the CDR3. The germline gives CDR1 SGDLS, CDR2 YYNGEE. This CDR3 is CASSPREGVEAFF. Written as DNA, the CDR3 is TGTGCCAGCAGCCCCCGCGAGGGCGTTGAAGCTTTCTTT.

The V call is TRBV5-1, the J call TRBJ1-1; 7 nucleotides match TRBD1. The CDR3 consists of 14 residues. V dropped 1 base and J dropped 0; count of bases not matched to a gene: 0. Germline CDR1 and CDR2: SGHRS and YFSETQ. The CDR3 region has the DNA TGCGCCAGCAGCTTGACAGGGGTGAACACTGAAGCTTTCTTT. This translates into CASSLTGVNTEAFF.

The chain carries TRBV21-1 and TRBJ2-2; TRBD1 was called by the table and not checked on the DNA. TRBV21-1 constitutes a pseudogene. CDR3 size: 15 residues. CDR3 residues: CASTTRDRGAGELFF. CDR3 bases: TGTGCCAGCACCACACGGGACAGGGGAGCGGGGGAGCTGTTTTTT.